This T cell receptor (beta chain) emerged from a study of OX40 agonist ivuxolimab in advanced cancers. Study-wide background: Of mixed ages from about 20 to 85 and averaging about 56 years, the group was about 80% male.

In regard to this clone: As yet, its antigen is unknown.

This CDR3 has 12 residues. V lost 11 bases and J lost 4, with 14 bases in between. Germline-derived CDR1 and CDR2 are MNHNS and SASEGT. Clones were read by immunoSEQ multiplex PCR, and TCRdb kept only the in-frame ones, dropping some. Of several thousand clones in the sample, 60% to 80% are singletons; the top ten hold approximately 25%. Study-wide results and limits: Among T cells, CD8+ cells averaged more expanded clones than CD4+ cells. Within 6 weeks, CD4+ and CD8+ blood T cells expanded clonally at 0.1 to 3.0 mg/kg.

Sampled blood was obtained at baseline, cycle 4 day 1, and cycle 7 day 1. Material: CD4+ or CD8+ T cells sorted from blood, obtained in a trial of the OX40 agonist ivuxolimab. The gene calls are TRBV6-1 and TRBJ1-2; D ambiguous. The source is an adult with an advanced solid tumor such as melanoma, head and neck, liver or kidney cancer. CDR3 nucleotides: TGTGCCTCGATGGGAGAATCCTATGGCTACACCTTC. Residues: CASMGESYGYTF.